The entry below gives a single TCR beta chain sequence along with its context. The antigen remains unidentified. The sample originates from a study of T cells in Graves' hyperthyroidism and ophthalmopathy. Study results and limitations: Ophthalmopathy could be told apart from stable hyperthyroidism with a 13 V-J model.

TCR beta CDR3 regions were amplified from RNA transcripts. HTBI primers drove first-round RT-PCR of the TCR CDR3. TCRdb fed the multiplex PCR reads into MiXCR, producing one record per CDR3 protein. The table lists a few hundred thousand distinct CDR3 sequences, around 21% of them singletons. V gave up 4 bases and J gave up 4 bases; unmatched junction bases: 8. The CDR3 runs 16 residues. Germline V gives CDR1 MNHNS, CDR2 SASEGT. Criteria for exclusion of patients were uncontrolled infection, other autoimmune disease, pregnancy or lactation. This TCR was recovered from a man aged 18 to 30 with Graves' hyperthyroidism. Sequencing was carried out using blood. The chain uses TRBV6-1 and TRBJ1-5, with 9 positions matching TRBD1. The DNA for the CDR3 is TGTGCCAGCAGTGCCGTCGGGACAGGGAAGAATCAGCCCCAGCATTTT. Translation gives CASSAVGTGKNQPQHF.